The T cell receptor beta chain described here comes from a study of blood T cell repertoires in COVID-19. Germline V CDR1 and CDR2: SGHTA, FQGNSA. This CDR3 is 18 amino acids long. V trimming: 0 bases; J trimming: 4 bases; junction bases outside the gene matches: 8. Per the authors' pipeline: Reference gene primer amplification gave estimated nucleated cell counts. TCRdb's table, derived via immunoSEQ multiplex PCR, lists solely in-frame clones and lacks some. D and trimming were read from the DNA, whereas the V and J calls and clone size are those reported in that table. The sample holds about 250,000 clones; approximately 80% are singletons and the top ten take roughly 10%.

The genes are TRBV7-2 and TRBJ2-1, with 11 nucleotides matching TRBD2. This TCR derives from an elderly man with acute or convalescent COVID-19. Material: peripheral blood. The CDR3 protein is CASSLAFLAGGRYNEQFF. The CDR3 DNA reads TGTGCCAGCAGCTTAGCATTTCTAGCGGGAGGAAGGTACAATGAGCAGTTCTTC.